The 8 T cell receptor beta chains listed next were all sequenced from one sample in a study of vaccination and CD4 T cells after COVID-19. Time point given: late sampling 161 to 241 days after vaccination in three convalescent patients. Treatment noted: approximately 10-day PBMC culture with coronavirus spike peptide pools or control peptides (ViraFEST assay). These receptors are not linked to any known antigen. Cultured CD4+ T cell DNA underwent sequencing with the Oncomine TCR Beta short-read assay. One entry per CDR3 protein, called by TCRdb with MiXCR from the PCR reads. Here the sample spans fewer than 30,000 distinct CDR3 sequences, approximately 40% being singletons. The source material was CD4+ T cells from blood, cultured in vitro, sampled about 7 months after SARS-CoV-2 vaccination. These receptors were taken from a human donor who had recovered from COVID-19.

This clonotype has only a few counts. V is TRBV10-1 and J is TRBJ2-5; 7 bases are a match to TRBD1. V trimming: 3 bases; J trimming: 5 bases; junction bases outside the gene matches: 9. CDR3 length: 15 residues. Germline V lookup: CDR1 WNHNN, CDR2 SYGVQD (reference sequence). The CDR3 protein is CASSDHRQGTETQYF. DNA for the CDR3: TGCGCCAGCAGTGACCATAGACAGGGAACCGAGACCCAGTACTTC.

This clonotype was counted a few times. The CDR3: CASSPLPYYEQYF. The CDR3 DNA sequence: TGTGCCAGTAGCCCCCTACCCTACTACGAGCAGTACTTC. The chain combines TRBV19 with TRBJ2-7; D unclear. The CDR3 is 13 residues long. V lost 6 bases and J 3 bases, leaving 12 bases between the germline ends. CDR1 LNHDA and CDR2 SQIVND come from the germline V gene (reference sequence).

The V gene is TRBV6-1, the J gene TRBJ1-5, with D tentatively TRBD1 (5 bases). Germline CDR1 MNHNS, CDR2 SASEGT. The V end lost 5 bases, the J end lost 0 bases, and 17 bases lay between the germline ends. This CDR3 comprises 17 residues. The CDR3 DNA is TGTGCCAGCAGTCCCCCCGGGGGGGAAAATAGCAATCAGCCCCAGCATTTT. Residues: CASSPPGGENSNQPQHF.

The chain couples TRBV10-1 to TRBJ2-3, with 8 bases aligning to TRBD2. The CDR3 totals 15 residues. Per germline, CDR1 WNHNN and CDR2 SYGVQD (reference sequence). With V trimmed by 0 bases and J by 4 bases, 3 bases remained unmatched. The CDR3 region is CASSESGLAADTQYF. CDR3 coding DNA: TGCGCCAGCAGTGAGTCAGGACTAGCTGCAGATACGCAGTATTTT.

This clonotype was seen a handful of times. The J gene is TRBJ2-3, the V gene TRBV4-1; tentative D call: TRBD2 (6 bases). This CDR3 comprises 16 residues. Germline V gene data show CDR1 as MGHRA and CDR2 as YSYEKL. Trimming pared 6 bases from V and 1 base from J, leaving 17 bases between. Here the CDR3 DNA reads TGCGCCAGCAGTTTCCTGTGGGGACTTGGCACAGATACGCAGTATTTT. It codes for CASSFLWGLGTDTQYF.

The chain carries TRBV19 and TRBJ2-1; no firm D call. The CDR3 loop spans 12 amino acids. Trimming cost V 5 bases and J 5 bases, with 7 bases left between them. Germline lookup yields CDR1 LNHDA and CDR2 SQIVND (reference sequence). CDR3 bases: TGTGCCAGTAGTTGGGGTAACAATGAGCAGTTCTTC. Translation: CASSWGNNEQFF.

The rearrangement links TRBV6-2 or TRBV6-3 to TRBJ2-3, with 7 positions matching TRBD2. This CDR3 comprises 13 residues. Trimming removed 8 bases from V and 0 bases from J; junction bases left unmatched: 2. Germline V gene lookup returns CDR1 MNHEY and CDR2 SVGEGT. CDR3 sequence (DNA): TGTGCCAGCCGCGGGAGTAGCACAGATACGCAGTATTTT. Amino acid sequence: CASRGSSTDTQYF.

The chain employs TRBV15 and TRBJ2-3; D uncertain. V shed 6 bases and J shed 3 bases, with 13 bases lying between them. This CDR3 is 14 amino acids long. Germline CDR1 is LNHNV and CDR2 is YYDKDF (reference sequence). Here the CDR3 reads CATRTRRATDTQYF. The CDR3, as DNA: TGTGCCACCAGGACCCGACGGGCTACAGATACGCAGTATTTT.